The rows below give T cell receptor beta chains drawn from one sample of a study of PD-L1 blockade in urothelial cancer. Clones were read by immunoSEQ multiplex PCR, and TCRdb kept only the in-frame ones, dropping some. The sample yields 38,000 or so clones, around 83% seen once. The sample in question was PBMCs, obtained around atezolizumab (anti-PD-L1) treatment. These receptors were collected from a man in his sixties with urothelial cancer. Each CDR3 is given with its conserved first and last residue. A D gene is named only where the DNA matches it firmly. Size is stated for part of the rows, as once, few or many counts, or as a class when the clone is expanded.

TRBJ2-6	.	TRBV5-4	TRBD1	CASSHPGQDSGANVLTF	TGTGCCAGCAGCCATCCGGGACAGGACTCTGGGGCCAACGTCCTGACTTTC
TRBJ2-7	.	TRBV29-1	TRBD1	CSVENRGSSYEQYF	TGCAGCGTCGAAAACAGGGGGAGCTCCTACGAGCAGTACTTC
TRBJ2-5	.	TRBV5-8	.	CASSPGQETQYF	TGTGCCAGCAGCCCGGGCCAAGAGACCCAGTACTTC
TRBJ2-7	.	TRBV30	.	CACSERYEQYF	TGTGCCTGCTCGGAGCGATACGAGCAGTACTTC
TRBJ2-5	.	TRBV5-5	.	CASSLRGFQETQYF	TGTGCCAGCAGCTTGAGAGGGTTTCAAGAGACCCAGTACTTC
TRBJ2-1	.	TRBV27	TRBD2	CASSRMTSGTPHEQFF	TGTGCCAGCAGTCGCATGACTAGCGGCACCCCCCATGAGCAGTTCTTC
TRBJ1-2	.	TRBV7-2	.	CASSPRGGASSSGYTF	TGTGCCAGCAGCCCCCGCGGGGGGGCCTCTTCGAGTGGCTACACCTTC
TRBJ1-1	.	TRBV30	TRBD1	CAWSKGDRVNTEAFF	TGTGCCTGGAGTAAGGGAGACAGGGTGAACACTGAAGCTTTCTTT
TRBJ2-7	.	TRBV7-9	TRBD2	CASSLGLAGVYEQYF	TGTGCCAGCAGCTTAGGTCTAGCGGGGGTATACGAGCAGTACTTC
TRBJ1-2	.	TRBV6-1	TRBD1	CASSVRTGGGYTF	TGTGCCAGCAGTGTCCGGACAGGGGGTGGCTACACCTTC
TRBJ2-5	.	TRBV5-4	.	CASSGGQGETQYF	TGTGCCAGCAGCGGGGGACAAGGTGAGACCCAGTACTTC
TRBJ2-6	.	TRBV10-3	.	CAIGGLGSGANVLTF	TGTGCCATCGGGGGGTTGGGCTCTGGGGCCAACGTCCTGACTTTC
TRBJ1-2	few	TRBV5-1	TRBD1	CASSSQGAQTYGYTF	TGCGCCAGCAGCTCTCAGGGGGCGCAGACCTATGGCTACACCTTC
TRBJ1-2	.	TRBV28	.	CASTERLGGGYTF	TGTGCCAGCACGGAACGTTTAGGAGGCGGCTACACCTTC
TRBJ2-7	.	TRBV6-6	TRBD1	CASSYRQGAVEQYF	TGTGCCAGCAGTTACCGCCAGGGGGCAGTTGAGCAGTACTTC
TRBJ1-6	.	TRBV10-2	.	CASSASGTNSPLHF	TGCGCCAGCAGTGCCTCCGGGACAAACTCACCCCTCCACTTT
TRBJ1-2	.	TRBV19	TRBD1	CASTNAGQAYGYTF	TGTGCCAGTACCAATGCGGGACAGGCCTATGGCTACACCTTC
TRBJ2-5	many	TRBV30	.	CAWDLERRQETQYF	TGTGCCTGGGACCTGGAGCGGCGGCAAGAGACCCAGTACTTC
TRBJ1-4	.	TRBV6-5	.	CASSGGRKYEKLFF	TGTGCATCGTCGGGGGGCCGAAAATACGAAAAACTGTTTTTT
TRBJ1-1	.	TRBV29-1	.	CSVSRRTEAFF	TGCAGCGTTTCTAGGCGCACTGAAGCTTTCTTT
TRBJ1-1	.	TRBV10-3	.	CAISEPTQGKTEAFF	TGTGCCATCAGTGAGCCGACTCAGGGGAAAACTGAAGCTTTCTTT
TRBJ1-4	.	TRBV6-5	.	CASSVVATNEKLFF	TGTGCCAGCAGTGTAGTTGCAACTAATGAAAAACTGTTTTTT
TRBJ1-1	.	TRBV6-5	.	CASSRFRGSSEAFF	TGTGCCAGCAGTCGTTTTAGGGGGTCCTCTGAAGCTTTCTTT
TRBJ2-5	.	TRBV18	.	CASSPPGGGVGRRETQYF	TGTGCCAGCTCCCCCCCTGGGGGGGGCGTGGGGCGACGGGAGACCCAGTACTTC
TRBJ2-2	.	TRBV7-2	TRBD2	CASSFNPGRGSGTGELFF	TGTGCCAGCAGCTTCAACCCCGGGAGGGGCTCGGGCACCGGGGAGCTGTTTTTT
TRBJ1-6	.	TRBV5-1	.	CASSLTGESYNSPLHF	TGCGCCAGCAGCTTGACCGGGGAGTCCTATAATTCACCCCTCCACTTT
TRBJ2-6	.	TRBV23-1	TRBD1	CASSPRDRGRPGANVLTF	TGCGCCAGCAGTCCGCGGGACAGGGGAAGGCCTGGGGCCAACGTCCTGACTTTC